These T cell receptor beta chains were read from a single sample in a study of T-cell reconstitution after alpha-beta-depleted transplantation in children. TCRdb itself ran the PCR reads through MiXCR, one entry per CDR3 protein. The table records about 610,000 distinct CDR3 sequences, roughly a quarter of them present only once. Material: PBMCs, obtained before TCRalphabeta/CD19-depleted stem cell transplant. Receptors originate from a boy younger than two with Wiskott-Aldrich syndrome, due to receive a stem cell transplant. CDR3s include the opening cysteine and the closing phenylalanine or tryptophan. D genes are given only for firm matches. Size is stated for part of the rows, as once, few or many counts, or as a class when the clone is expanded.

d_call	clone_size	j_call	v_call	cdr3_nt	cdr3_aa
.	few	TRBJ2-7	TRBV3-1	TGTGCCAGCAGCCAAGGCGCAAACTACGAGCAGTACTTC	CASSQGANYEQYF
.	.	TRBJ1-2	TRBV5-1	TGCGCCAGCAGCTTGGGTAGTCTTAACTATGGCTACACCTTC	CASSLGSLNYGYTF
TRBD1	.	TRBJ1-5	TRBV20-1	TGCAGTGCTGGGGGACAGGGGGTACTTAGCAATCAGCCCCAGCATTTT	CSAGGQGVLSNQPQHF
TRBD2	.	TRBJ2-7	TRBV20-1	TGCAGTGCCTCTCCGGGACTAGCCACCTACGAGCAGTACTTC	CSASPGLATYEQYF
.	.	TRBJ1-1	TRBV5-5	TGTGCCAGCAGCTTTGCCGGCCACACTGAAGCTTTCTTT	CASSFAGHTEAFF
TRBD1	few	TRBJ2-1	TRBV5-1	TGCGCCAGCAGCTTGGATGACAGGGTGGGTAATGAGCAGTTCTTC	CASSLDDRVGNEQFF
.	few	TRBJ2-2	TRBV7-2	TGTGCCAGCAGCGTTGGTTTTGACGGGGAGCTGTTTTTT	CASSVGFDGELFF
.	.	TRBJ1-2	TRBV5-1	TGCGCCAGCAGCTTGGTTCGGGAATTGAACTATGGCTACACCTTC	CASSLVRELNYGYTF
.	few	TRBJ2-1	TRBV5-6	TGTGCCAGCAGCTCTCTGACATTTGTCAATGAGCAGTTCTTC	CASSSLTFVNEQFF
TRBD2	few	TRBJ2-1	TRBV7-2	TGTGCCAGCAGCTTAGTAGGTACTAGCGGGCTCTACAATGAGCAGTTCTTC	CASSLVGTSGLYNEQFF
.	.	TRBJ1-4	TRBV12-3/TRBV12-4	TGTGCCAGCAGTGGGAGGAGGGGCGGGGATGAAAAACTGTTTTTT	CASSGRRGGDEKLFF
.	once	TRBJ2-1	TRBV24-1	TGTGCCACCAGTGAGAGGCAGGGTGCCAATGAGCAGTTCTTC	CATSERQGANEQFF
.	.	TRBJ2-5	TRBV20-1	TGCAGTGCTTCCCGACAGCCTCAAGAGACCCAGTACTTC	CSASRQPQETQYF
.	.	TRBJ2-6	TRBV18	TGTGCCAGCTCACCAAAGGGTCCATCTAACCCCTCTGGGGCCAACGTCCTGACTTTC	CASSPKGPSNPSGANVLTF
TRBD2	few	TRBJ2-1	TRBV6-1	TGTGCCAGCAGTGAAATCCAAGCGGGAGCTGAGCAGTTCTTC	CASSEIQAGAEQFF
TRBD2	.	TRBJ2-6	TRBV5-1	TGCGCCAGCAGCCCCCGGGGGGGGGGCTCTGGGGCCAACGTCCTGACTTTC	CASSPRGGGSGANVLTF
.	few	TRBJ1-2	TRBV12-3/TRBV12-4	TGTGCCAGCAGCCCCCTGGGTATTACATATGGCTACACCTTC	CASSPLGITYGYTF
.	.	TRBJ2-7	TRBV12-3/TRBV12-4	TGTGCCAGCGGTCTTAGACGGGGCGAGCAGTACTTC	CASGLRRGEQYF
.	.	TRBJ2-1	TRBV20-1	TGCAGTGCTAGATCCATAAAGGGCAGGGGCGCCTACAATGAGCAGTTCTTC	CSARSIKGRGAYNEQFF
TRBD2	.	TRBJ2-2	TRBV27	TGTGCCAGCAGTCCAAGGAGGACTAGCGGGAGATGGGGCGGGGAGCTGTTTTTT	CASSPRRTSGRWGGELFF
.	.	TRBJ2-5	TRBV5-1	TGCGCCAGCAGCTCCAAAAGGGGCGGCGAGACCCAGTACTTC	CASSSKRGGETQYF
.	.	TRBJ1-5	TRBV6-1	TGTGCCAGCACCCGGGATCAGCCCCAGCATTTT	CASTRDQPQHF
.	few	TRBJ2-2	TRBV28	TGTGCCAGCAGTACCTTATCGGGTTTGGACACCGGGGAGCTGTTTTTT	CASSTLSGLDTGELFF
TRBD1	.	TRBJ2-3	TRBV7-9	TGTGCCAGCAGCTTCGGGACAGGGGGGGCAGATACGCAGTATTTT	CASSFGTGGADTQYF
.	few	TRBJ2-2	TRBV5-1	TGCGCCAGCAGCTTGGACCTAGCCGTGGGGGAGCTGTTTTTT	CASSLDLAVGELFF
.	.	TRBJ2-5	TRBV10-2	TGCGCCAGCAGTGCGGGAGCCAGTGAGACCCAGTACTTC	CASSAGASETQYF
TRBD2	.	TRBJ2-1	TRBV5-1	TGCGCCAGCAGCTTGGTGTCTAGCGGGTGGAATGAGCAGTTCTTC	CASSLVSSGWNEQFF
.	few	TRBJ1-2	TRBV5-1	TGCGCCAGCAGCTTGGGAGGCCAGAACTATGGCTACACCTTC	CASSLGGQNYGYTF
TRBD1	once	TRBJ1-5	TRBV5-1	TGCGCCAGCAGCCCAGCCGGGACAGGCAATCAGCCCCAGCATTTT	CASSPAGTGNQPQHF
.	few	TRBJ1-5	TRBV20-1	TGCAGTGCTAGAGAACAGGGCCAATCTCAGCCCCAGCATTTT	CSAREQGQSQPQHF
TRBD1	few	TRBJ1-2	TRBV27	TGTGCCAGCAGTCGGGCGGCGGACAGGGGGCTTTTTGGCTACACCTTC	CASSRAADRGLFGYTF
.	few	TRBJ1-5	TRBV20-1	TGCAGTGCTAGAGGGGGCCCGGGCAATCAGCCCCAGCATTTT	CSARGGPGNQPQHF
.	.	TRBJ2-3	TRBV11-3	TGTGCCAGCAGCTTAGATTTTAGCGGAACAGAGGATACGCAGTATTTT	CASSLDFSGTEDTQYF
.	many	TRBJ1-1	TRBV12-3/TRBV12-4	TGTGCCAGCAGTCTCACTAGGGGTACTGAAGCTTTCTTT	CASSLTRGTEAFF
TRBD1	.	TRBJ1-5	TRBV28	TGTGCCAGCAGCGTTGGGGACAGGGCAAATCAGCCCCAGCATTTT	CASSVGDRANQPQHF
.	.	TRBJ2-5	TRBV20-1	TGCAGTGCTAGAGATAGACGGCAGGGAGACGAGACCCAGTACTTC	CSARDRRQGDETQYF
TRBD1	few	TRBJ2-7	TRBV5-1	TGCGCCAGCAGGATGGGACAGGGAGTGGAGCAGTACTTC	CASRMGQGVEQYF
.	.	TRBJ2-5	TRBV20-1	TGCAGTGCTAGACGGGGGATAAAGGCCCAGTACTTC	CSARRGIKAQYF
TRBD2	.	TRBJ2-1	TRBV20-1	TGCAGTGCCACCGGGACTAGCAATGAGCAGTTCTTC	CSATGTSNEQFF
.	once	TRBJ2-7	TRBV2	TGTGCCAGCAGGGCAAACCGGGACACCTCCTACGAGCAGTACTTC	CASRANRDTSYEQYF
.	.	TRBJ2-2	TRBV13	TGTGCCAGCAGCTTAGGCCAATTAGACTACACCGGGGAGCTGTTTTTT	CASSLGQLDYTGELFF
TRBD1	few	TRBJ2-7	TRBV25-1	TGTGCCAGCGGACGTCACGGACAGGGGGGCGACGAGCAGTACTTC	CASGRHGQGGDEQYF
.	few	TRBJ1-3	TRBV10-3	TGTGCCATCAGTGATTCCCCTGGGGAAAACACCATATATTTT	CAISDSPGENTIYF
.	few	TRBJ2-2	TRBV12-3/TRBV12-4	TGTGCCAGCAGGCCGACTCCTAGCGGGGAGCTGTTTTTT	CASRPTPSGELFF
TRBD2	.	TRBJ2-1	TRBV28	TGTGCCAGCAGTCCTCAACTAGCGGGAGAGAATGAGCAGTTCTTC	CASSPQLAGENEQFF
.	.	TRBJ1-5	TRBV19	TGTGCCAGTAGTAATGTAGGGGTCGGACAGCCCCAGCATTTT	CASSNVGVGQPQHF
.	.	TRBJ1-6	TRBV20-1	TGCAGTGCTAATGACAGGAACTATAATTCACCCCTCCACTTT	CSANDRNYNSPLHF
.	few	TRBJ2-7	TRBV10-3	TGTGCCATCAGTGAGTCTGACAAAGGGCAGTACTTC	CAISESDKGQYF
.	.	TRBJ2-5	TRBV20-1	TGCAGTGCTAAGACGGGAGACTTTCAAGAGACCCAGTACTTC	CSAKTGDFQETQYF
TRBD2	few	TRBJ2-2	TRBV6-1	TGTGCCAGCAGGGGACTAGGCCACTCCACCGGGGAGCTGTTTTTT	CASRGLGHSTGELFF
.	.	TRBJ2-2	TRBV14	TGTGCCAGCAGCATGGCAGGGCGGATCACCGGGGAGCTGTTTTTT	CASSMAGRITGELFF